One sample yielded the 4 T cell receptor beta chains listed below, sequenced in a study of T-cell reconstitution after alpha-beta-depleted transplantation in children. TCRbeta library construction was performed incorporating unique molecular identifiers. TCRdb analysed the PCR reads with MiXCR anew, one entry per CDR3 protein. The sample includes some 340,000 distinct CDR3 sequences, 9% to 12% of them seen just once. This sample comprised PBMCs from the stem cell graft donor, obtained from the stem cell graft. The receptors originated from a human donor who donated a stem cell graft to a child with acute lymphoblastic leukemia.

V and J are TRBV28 and TRBJ2-7; TRBD2 aligns across 8 bases. Germline CDR1 reads MDHEN; CDR2 reads SYDVKM. CDR3 length equals 11 residues. V gave up 5 bases and J gave up 7 bases; unmatched junction bases: 1. In DNA, the CDR3 is TGTGCCAGCAGTAAGCGGGAGGAGCAGTACTTC. Translating it yields CASSKREEQYF.

This clonotype was seen only a few times. The V gene is TRBV24-1, the J gene TRBJ2-1; 11 bases are shared with TRBD2. V lost 1 base and J lost 8; bases outside the gene matches: 6. The CDR3 loop spans 16 amino acids. The V gene's germline CDR1 is KGHDR and CDR2 SFDVKD. The CDR3 sequence: CATSDFRLAGLDEQFF. The DNA for the CDR3 is TGTGCCACCAGTGATTTCCGACTAGCGGGATTGGATGAGCAGTTCTTC.

This clonotype was seen a few times. The CDR3, as DNA: TGTGCCAGCAGCACCGCTAGCGAAAACACCGGGGAGCTGTTTTTT. Protein product: CASSTASENTGELFF. The J gene is TRBJ2-2, the V gene TRBV7-3; D might be TRBD2 (6 bases). The germline V gene encodes CDR1 SGHTA and CDR2 FQGTGA. Deletions cut 5 bases from V and 2 bases from J, with 12 bases between. CDR3 length: 15 residues.

A few counts support this clonotype. The chain links TRBV7-2 to TRBJ2-3; perhaps TRBD2 as D (6 bases). CDR1 SGHTA and CDR2 FQGNSA come from the germline V gene. The CDR3 is 17 residues long. Trimming shortened V by 5 bases and J by 4 bases, and 22 bases separated the two germline ends. The CDR3 region is CASSPGLWGESADTQYF. CDR3 in DNA: TGTGCCAGCAGCCCAGGACTCTGGGGGGAATCGGCAGATACGCAGTATTTT.